This T cell receptor beta chain originates from a study of vaccination and CD4 T cells after COVID-19. The treatment was: approximately nine-day PBMC culture with coronavirus spike peptide pools or control peptides (ViraFEST assay). Wells contained roughly 2.2 million PBMCs each, and these were cultured with about 10 IU/ml IL-2 and around 10 ug/ml peptide pools. The study sequenced cultured CD4+ T cell DNA using the Oncomine TCR Beta short-read assay. Each CDR3 protein is one row after TCRdb ran MiXCR on the PCR reads. The table records under 25,000 distinct CDR3 sequences, roughly a quarter of them present only once. Germline V lookup: CDR1 SNHLY, CDR2 FYNNEI. CDR3 length: 14 amino acids. V shed 8 bases and J shed 2 bases, with 16 bases lying between them. There are a few counts of this clonotype. Its antigen remains unknown.

The sequenced sample was cultured CD4+ T cells from blood. This TCR was recovered from a human donor with COVID-19. The rearrangement links TRBV2 to TRBJ2-7; either TRBD1 or TRBD2 may fit D (5 bases each). The CDR3 loop is CASLGPLPAYEQYF. The DNA of the CDR3 is TGTGCCAGCTTGGGACCCCTGCCGGCCTACGAGCAGTACTTC.